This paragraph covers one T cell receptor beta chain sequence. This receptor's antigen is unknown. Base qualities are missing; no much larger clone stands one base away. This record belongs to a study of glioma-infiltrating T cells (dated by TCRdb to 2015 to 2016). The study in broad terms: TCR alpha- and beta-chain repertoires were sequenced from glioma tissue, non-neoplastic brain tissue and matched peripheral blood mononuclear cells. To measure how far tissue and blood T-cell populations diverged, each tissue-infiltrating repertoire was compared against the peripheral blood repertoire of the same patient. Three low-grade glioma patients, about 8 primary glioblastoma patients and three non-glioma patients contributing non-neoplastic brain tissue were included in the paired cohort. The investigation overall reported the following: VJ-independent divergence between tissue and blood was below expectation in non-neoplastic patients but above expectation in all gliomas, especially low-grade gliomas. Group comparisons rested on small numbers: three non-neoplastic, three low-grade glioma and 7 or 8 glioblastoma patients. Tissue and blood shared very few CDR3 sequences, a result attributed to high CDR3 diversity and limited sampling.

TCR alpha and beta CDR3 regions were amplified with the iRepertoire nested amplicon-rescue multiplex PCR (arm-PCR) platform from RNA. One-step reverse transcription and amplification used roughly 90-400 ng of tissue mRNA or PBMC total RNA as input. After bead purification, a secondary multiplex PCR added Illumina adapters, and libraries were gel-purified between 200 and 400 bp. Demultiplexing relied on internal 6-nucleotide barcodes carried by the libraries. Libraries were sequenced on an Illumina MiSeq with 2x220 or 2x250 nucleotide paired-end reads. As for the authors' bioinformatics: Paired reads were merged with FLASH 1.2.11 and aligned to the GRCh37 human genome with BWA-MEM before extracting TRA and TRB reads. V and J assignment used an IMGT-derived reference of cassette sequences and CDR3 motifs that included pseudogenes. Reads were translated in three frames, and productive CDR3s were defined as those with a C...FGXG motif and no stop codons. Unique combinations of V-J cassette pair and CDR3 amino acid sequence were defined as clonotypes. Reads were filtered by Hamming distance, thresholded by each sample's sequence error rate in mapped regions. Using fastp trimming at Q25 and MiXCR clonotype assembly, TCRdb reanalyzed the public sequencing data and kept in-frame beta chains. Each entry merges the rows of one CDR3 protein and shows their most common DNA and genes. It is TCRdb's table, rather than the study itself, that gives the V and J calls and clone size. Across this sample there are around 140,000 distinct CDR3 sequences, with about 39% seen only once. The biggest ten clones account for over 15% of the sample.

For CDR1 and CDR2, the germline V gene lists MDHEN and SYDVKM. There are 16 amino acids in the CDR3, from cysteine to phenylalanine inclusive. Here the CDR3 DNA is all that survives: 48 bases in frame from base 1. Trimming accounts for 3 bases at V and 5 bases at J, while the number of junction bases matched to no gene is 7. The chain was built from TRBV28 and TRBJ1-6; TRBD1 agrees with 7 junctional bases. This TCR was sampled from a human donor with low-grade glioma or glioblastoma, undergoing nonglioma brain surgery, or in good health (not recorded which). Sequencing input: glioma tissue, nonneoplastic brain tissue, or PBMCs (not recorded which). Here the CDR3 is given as CASSFRGTGDNSPLHF. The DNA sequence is TGTGCCAGCAGTTTCAGGGGAACAGGGGATAATTCACCCCTCCACTTT.